The clone carrying this TCR beta chain has more than one count but fewer than ten. Other DNA sequences within the sample encode an identical CDR3. This sample stems from a study of blood T cell repertoires in COVID-19. Per the original data handling: Researchers report that nucleated cell counts were estimated from reference gene primer amplification. Repertoires were generated with immunoSEQ multiplex PCR, while TCRdb's copy carries only in-frame clones and drops some. V, J and clone size are taken as reported in that table, and D and trimming were inferred from the DNA itself. The table has about 80,000 clones, roughly 80% seen once. Input material: peripheral blood. The sequence derives from a man between 60 and 70 years old with active or convalescent COVID-19.

The chain's CDR3 is CATGVGGYTF. DNA of the CDR3: TGTGCCACCGGGGTGGGTGGCTACACCTTC. The chain carries TRBV10-3 and TRBJ1-2; D remains unclear. The CDR3 extends over 10 amino acids. V was trimmed by 10 bases and J by 7 bases, leaving 10 bases between them. The germline V gene has CDR1 ENHRY and CDR2 SYGVKD.